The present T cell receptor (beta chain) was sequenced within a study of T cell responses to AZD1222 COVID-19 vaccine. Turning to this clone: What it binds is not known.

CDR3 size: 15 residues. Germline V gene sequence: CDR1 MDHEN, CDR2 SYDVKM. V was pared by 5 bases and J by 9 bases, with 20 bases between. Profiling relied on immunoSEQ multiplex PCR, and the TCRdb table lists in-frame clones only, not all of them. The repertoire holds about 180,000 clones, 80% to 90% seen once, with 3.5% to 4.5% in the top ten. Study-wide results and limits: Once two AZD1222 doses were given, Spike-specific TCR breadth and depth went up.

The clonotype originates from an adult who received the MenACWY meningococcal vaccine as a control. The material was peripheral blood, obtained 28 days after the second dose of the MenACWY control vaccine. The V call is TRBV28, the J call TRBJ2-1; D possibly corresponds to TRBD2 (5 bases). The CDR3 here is CASSTTDNPRGEQFF. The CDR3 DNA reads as TGTGCCAGCAGTACCACCGACAACCCCCGGGGTGAGCAGTTCTTC.